This TCR beta chain was identified in a study of glioma-infiltrating T cells after dendritic cell vaccination. This clone was seen more than once but under ten times. Time point defined: after dendritic cell vaccination, including at tumor progression/relapse. The V and J ends lost 3 bases and 2 bases respectively, with 4 bases between them. Germline CDR1 is MDHEN and CDR2 is SYDVKM. The CDR3 contains 12 residues. Sequencing was performed with immunoSEQ multiplex PCR; in TCRdb, only in-frame clones are kept and a portion is missing. The data contain 85,000 or so clones, about 85% of them seen just once; the ten biggest clones take up 7.5% to 8.5%.

This TCR came from a human donor with glioblastoma. This specimen consisted of blood, obtained after dendritic cell vaccination. V is TRBV28 and J is TRBJ1-1; D is unclear. As DNA, the CDR3 is TGTGCCAGCAGTTTCCTTAACACTGAAGCTTTCTTT. It yields the protein CASSFLNTEAFF.